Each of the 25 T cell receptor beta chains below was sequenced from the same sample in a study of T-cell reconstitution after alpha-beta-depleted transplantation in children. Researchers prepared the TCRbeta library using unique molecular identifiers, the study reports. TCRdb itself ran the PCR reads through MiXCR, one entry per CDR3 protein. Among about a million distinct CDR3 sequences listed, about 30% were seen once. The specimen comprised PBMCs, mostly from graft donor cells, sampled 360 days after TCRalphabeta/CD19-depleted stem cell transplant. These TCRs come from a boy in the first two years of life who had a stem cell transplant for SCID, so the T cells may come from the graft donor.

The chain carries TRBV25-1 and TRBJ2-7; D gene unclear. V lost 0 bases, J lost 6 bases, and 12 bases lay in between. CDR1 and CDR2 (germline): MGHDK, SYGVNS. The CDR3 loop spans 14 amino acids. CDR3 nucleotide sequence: TGTGCCAGCAGTGAATATCTGAGGCGGAGCGAGCAGTACTTC. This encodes CASSEYLRRSEQYF.

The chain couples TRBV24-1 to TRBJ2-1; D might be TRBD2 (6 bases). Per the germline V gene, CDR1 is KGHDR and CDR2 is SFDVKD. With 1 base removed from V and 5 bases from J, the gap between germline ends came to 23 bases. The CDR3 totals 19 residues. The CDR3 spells CATSDFSGTSGEMDNEQFF. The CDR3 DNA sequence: TGTGCCACCAGTGATTTCAGTGGCACATCGGGGGAAATGGACAATGAGCAGTTCTTC.

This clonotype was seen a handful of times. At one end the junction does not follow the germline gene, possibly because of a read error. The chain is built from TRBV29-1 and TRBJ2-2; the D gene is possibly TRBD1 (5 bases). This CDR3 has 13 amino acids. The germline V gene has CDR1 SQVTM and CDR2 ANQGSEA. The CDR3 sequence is CSVTKRQSGELFF. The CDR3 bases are TGCAGCGTTACAAAGAGACAGTCCGGAGAGCTGTTTTTT.

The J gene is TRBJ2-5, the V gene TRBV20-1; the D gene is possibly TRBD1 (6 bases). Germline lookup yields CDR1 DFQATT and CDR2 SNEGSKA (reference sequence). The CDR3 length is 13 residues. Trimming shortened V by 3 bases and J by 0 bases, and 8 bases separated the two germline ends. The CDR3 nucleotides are TGCAGTGCTAGCTACAGGGACCAAGAGACCCAGTACTTC. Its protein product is CSASYRDQETQYF.

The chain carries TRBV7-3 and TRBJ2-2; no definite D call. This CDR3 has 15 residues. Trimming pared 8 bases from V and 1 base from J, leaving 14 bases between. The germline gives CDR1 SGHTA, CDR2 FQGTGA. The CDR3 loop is CASRLGPQNTGELFF. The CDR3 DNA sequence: TGTGCCAGCCGGCTGGGTCCTCAGAACACCGGGGAGCTGTTTTTT.

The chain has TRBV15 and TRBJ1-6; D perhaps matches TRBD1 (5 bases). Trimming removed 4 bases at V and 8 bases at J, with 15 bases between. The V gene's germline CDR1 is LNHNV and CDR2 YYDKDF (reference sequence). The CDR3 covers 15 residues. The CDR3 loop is CATSTGLVGDSPLHF. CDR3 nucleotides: TGTGCCACCAGCACCGGACTTGTGGGGGATTCACCCCTCCACTTT.

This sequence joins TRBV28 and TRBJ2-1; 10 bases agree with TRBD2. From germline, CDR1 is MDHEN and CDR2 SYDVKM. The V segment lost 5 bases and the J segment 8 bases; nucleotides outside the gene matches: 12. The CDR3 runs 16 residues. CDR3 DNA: TGTGCCAGCAGTCCCCGTAGCGGGGGGAAACTCGATGAGCAGTTCTTC. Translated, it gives CASSPRSGGKLDEQFF.

Here the CDR3 DNA reads TGTGCCAGCAGTTACTCGCAGGGCAGGCGGGAGACCCAGTACTTC. This translates into CASSYSQGRRETQYF. This chain connects TRBV6-5 to TRBJ2-5; D perhaps matches TRBD1 (5 bases). V lost 0 bases, J lost 5 bases, and 13 bases lay in between. CDR1 and CDR2 (germline): MNHEY, SVGAGI. This CDR3 is 15 amino acids long.

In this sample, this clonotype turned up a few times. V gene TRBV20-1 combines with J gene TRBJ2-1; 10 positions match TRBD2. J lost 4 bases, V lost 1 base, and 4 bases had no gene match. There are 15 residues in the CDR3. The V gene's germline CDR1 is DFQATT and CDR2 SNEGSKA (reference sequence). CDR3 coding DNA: TGCAGTGCTAGAGTACTAGCGGGGATTTACAATGAGCAGTTCTTC. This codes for CSARVLAGIYNEQFF.

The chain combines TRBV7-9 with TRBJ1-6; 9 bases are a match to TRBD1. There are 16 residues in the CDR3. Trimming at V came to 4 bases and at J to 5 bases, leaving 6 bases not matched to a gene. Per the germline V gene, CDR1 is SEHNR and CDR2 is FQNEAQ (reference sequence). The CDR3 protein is CASSSHRTGDNSPLHF. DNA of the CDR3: TGTGCCAGCAGCTCCCACCGGACAGGGGATAATTCACCCCTCCACTTT.

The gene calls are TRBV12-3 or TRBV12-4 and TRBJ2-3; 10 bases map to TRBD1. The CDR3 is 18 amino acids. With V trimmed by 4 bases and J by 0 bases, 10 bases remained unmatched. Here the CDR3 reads CASSSNPGTGASTDTQYF. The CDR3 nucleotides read TGTGCCAGCAGTTCCAATCCCGGGACAGGGGCTAGCACAGATACGCAGTATTTT.

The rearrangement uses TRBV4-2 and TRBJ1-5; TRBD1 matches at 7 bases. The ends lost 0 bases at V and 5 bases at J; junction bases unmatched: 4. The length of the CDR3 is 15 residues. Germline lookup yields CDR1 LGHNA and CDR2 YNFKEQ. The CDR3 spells CASSQDGDRDQPQHF. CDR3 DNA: TGTGCCAGCAGCCAAGATGGGGACAGAGATCAGCCCCAGCATTTT.

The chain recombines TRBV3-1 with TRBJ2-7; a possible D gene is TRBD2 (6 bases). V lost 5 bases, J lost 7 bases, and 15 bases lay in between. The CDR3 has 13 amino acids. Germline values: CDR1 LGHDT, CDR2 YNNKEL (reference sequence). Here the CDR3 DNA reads TGTGCCAGCAGCTGGGGGACGGCGGGGGAGCAGTACTTC. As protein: CASSWGTAGEQYF.

The CDR3 nucleotides read TGCGCCAGCAGCCAGGATGGGGGCCACGGGACAGGGGGCTACGAGACCCAGTACTTC. Protein: CASSQDGGHGTGGYETQYF. This sequence joins TRBV4-1 and TRBJ2-5; 12 bases map to TRBD1. With 3 bases clipped from V and 5 bases from J, the junction kept 16 bases outside the gene matches. The CDR3 totals 19 residues. The germline gives CDR1 MGHRA, CDR2 YSYEKL.

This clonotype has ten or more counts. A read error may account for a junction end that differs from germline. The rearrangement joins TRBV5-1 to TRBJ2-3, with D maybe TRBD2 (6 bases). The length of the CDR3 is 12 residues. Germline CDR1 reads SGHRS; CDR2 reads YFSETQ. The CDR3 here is CASSGRTDTQYF. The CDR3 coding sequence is TGTGCCAGCAGCGGGCGCACAGATACGCAGTATTTT.

The CDR3 sequence: CASSFSRRSSEQYF. CDR3 nucleotides: TGTGCCAGCAGTTTTTCGAGGAGGTCTTCCGAGCAGTACTTC. V is TRBV27 and J is TRBJ2-7, with D possibly matching TRBD2 (5 bases). The CDR3 totals 14 residues. The V end lost 3 bases, the J end lost 6 bases, and 15 bases lay between the germline ends. Germline V gene sequence: CDR1 MNHEY, CDR2 SMNVEV (reference sequence).

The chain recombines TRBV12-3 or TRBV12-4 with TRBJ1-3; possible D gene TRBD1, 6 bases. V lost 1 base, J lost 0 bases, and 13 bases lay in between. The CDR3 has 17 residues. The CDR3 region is CASSLGGGPRSGNTIYF. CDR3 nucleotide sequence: TGTGCCAGCAGTTTAGGGGGGGGGCCACGCTCTGGAAACACCATATATTTT.

CDR3 in DNA: TGCAGTGCGACAGGGGCCAATCAGCCCCAGCATTTT. Translating it yields CSATGANQPQHF. V gene TRBV20-1 combines with J gene TRBJ1-5; 8 bases line up with TRBD1. CDR1 DFQATT and CDR2 SNEGSKA come from the germline V gene (reference sequence). The V segment lost 6 bases and the J segment 3 bases; nucleotides outside the gene matches: 1. The CDR3 consists of 12 residues.

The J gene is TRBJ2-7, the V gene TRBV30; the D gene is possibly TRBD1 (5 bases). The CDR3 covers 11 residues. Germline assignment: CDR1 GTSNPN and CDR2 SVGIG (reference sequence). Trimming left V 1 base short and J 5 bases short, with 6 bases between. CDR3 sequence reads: CAWSAGNEQYF. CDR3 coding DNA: TGTGCCTGGAGTGCAGGGAACGAGCAGTACTTC.

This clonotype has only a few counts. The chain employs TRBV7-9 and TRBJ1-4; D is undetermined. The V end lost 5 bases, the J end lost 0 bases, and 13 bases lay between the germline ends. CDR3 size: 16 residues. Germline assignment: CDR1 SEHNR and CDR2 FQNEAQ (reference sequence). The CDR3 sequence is CASSPNSAATNEKLFF. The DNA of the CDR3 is TGTGCCAGCAGCCCCAACAGTGCAGCAACTAATGAAAAACTGTTTTTT.

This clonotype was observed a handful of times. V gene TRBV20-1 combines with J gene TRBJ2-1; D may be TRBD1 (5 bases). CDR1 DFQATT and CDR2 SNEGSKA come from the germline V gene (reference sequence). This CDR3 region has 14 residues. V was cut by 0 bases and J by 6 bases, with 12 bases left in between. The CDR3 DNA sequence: TGCAGTGCTAGAGATGTAGAAGGGGCCAATGAGCAGTTCTTC. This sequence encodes CSARDVEGANEQFF.

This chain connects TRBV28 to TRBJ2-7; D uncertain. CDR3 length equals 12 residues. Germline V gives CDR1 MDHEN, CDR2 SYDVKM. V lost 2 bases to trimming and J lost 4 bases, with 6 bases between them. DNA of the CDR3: TGTGCCAGCAGTTTAACTGAGTACGAGCAGTACTTC. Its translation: CASSLTEYEQYF.

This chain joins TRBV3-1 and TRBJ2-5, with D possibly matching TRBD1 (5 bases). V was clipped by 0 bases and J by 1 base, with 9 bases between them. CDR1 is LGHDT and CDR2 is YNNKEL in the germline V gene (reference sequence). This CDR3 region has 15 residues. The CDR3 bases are TGTGCCAGCAGCCAAGACCCGACAGTCCAAGAGACCCAGTACTTC. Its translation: CASSQDPTVQETQYF.

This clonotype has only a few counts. CDR3: CASSIQGARETQYF. The CDR3 region has the DNA TGTGCCAGCAGCATACAGGGGGCGCGGGAGACCCAGTACTTC. This sequence joins TRBV21-1 and TRBJ2-5; the tabulated D call, TRBD1, remains unverified against the DNA. TRBV21-1 is a documented pseudogene. The CDR3 has 14 residues.

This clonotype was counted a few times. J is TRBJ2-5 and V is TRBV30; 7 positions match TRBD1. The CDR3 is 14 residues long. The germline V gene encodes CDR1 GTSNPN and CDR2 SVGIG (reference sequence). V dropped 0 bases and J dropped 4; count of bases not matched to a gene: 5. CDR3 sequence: CAWSVGQGVETQYF. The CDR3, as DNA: TGTGCCTGGAGTGTAGGGCAGGGGGTAGAGACCCAGTACTTC. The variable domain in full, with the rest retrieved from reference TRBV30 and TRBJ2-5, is SQTIHQWPATLVQPVGSPLSLECTVEGTSNPNLYWYRQAAGRGLQLLFYSVGIGQISSEVPQNLSASRPQDRQFILSSKKLLLSDSGFYLCAWSVGQGVETQYFGPGTRLLVL.